A single TCR beta chain is shown here with its context. The antigen remains unidentified. Study-level results: The larger cohort examined one V-J beta rearrangement, not whole repertoires. Tumor-infiltrating Treg TCR alpha and beta sequences overlapped most with tumor naive CD4+ T cells, then blood naive. The TCR gene usage of tumor memory CD4+ T cells clustered together with blood and lymph node memory CD4+ cells and with lymph node naive CD4+ cells.

Treg sorting used a CD4+CD25+CD127-/low gate. V lost 3 bases and J lost 0, with 15 bases in between. Germline V CDR1 and CDR2: MGHRA, YSYEKL. There are 17 residues in the CDR3. After constant-region reverse-primer amplification, full-length variable regions underwent semi-nested PCR with Nested Universal Primer A. One entry per CDR3 protein results from TCRdb running MiXCR on the 5' RACE reads. Here the sample spans tens of thousands of distinct CDR3 sequences, less than 30% being singletons. The sequencing sample was made of tumor-infiltrating Tregs sorted from the breast tumor. The chain has TRBV4-1 and TRBJ1-5, with D unresolved. The sequence was obtained from a female donor with breast cancer. DNA for the CDR3: TGCGCCAGCAGCCAGGCCATGGAAGGATATAGCAATCAGCCCCAGCATTTT. This gives the protein CASSQAMEGYSNQPQHF.